Listed below are T cell receptor beta chains from one sample, sequenced in a study of CD8+CD57+ T cells in acquired aplastic anemia. TCRdb recomputed calls from the reads with MiXCR, one row per CDR3 protein. The sample lists 400,000 to 450,000 distinct CDR3 sequences; approximately 70% were seen once. The source material was sorted CD4+, CD8+, or CD8+CD57+ T cells (not recorded which) from PBMCs. The origin of the receptors is a human donor in good health, serving as a control. The CDR3 runs from the conserved cysteine through the conserved F or W. Fields, in order: clone size, J gene, D gene, V gene, CDR3 DNA, CDR3 protein. The D gene is left open where the match is weak. Size tells how often a clone was seen (once, few, many) or the class of an expanded clone, and some rows leave it out.

clone size: .
J gene: TRBJ1-2
D gene: .
V gene: TRBV7-2
CDR3 DNA: TGTGCCAGCAGCTTTGACCGCACTAGCTCAGATACGCACTTC
CDR3 protein: CASSFDRTSSDTHF

clone size: .
J gene: TRBJ1-4
D gene: .
V gene: TRBV5-1
CDR3 DNA: TGCGCCAGCAGCTTGGCCGGGATTTCACCAAAACTGTTTTTT
CDR3 protein: CASSLAGISPKLFF

clone size: .
J gene: TRBJ2-5
D gene: .
V gene: TRBV9
CDR3 DNA: TGTGCCAGCAGCCCCCACGGGGGACTGAGCTACGAGCCCCAGTACTTT
CDR3 protein: CASSPHGGLSYEPQYF

clone size: .
J gene: TRBJ2-7
D gene: .
V gene: TRBV15
CDR3 DNA: TGTGCCACCAGGAGAGCCGCGTGCGTCGATGAGCAGTACTTC
CDR3 protein: CATRRAACVDEQYF

clone size: once
J gene: TRBJ1-1
D gene: .
V gene: TRBV7-2
CDR3 DNA: TGTGCCAGCAGCTTAGGGTGGGGGCAAGGTGCTTTCTTT
CDR3 protein: CASSLGWGQGAFF

clone size: few
J gene: TRBJ2-7
D gene: .
V gene: TRBV7-6
CDR3 DNA: TGTGCCAGCAGCTTACCAGGGGCGTACGAGCAGTACTTC
CDR3 protein: CASSLPGAYEQYF

clone size: once
J gene: TRBJ1-6
D gene: TRBD1
V gene: TRBV12-5
CDR3 DNA: TGTGCTAGTGCCATCTCAGGACAGGGAGATTCACCCCTCCACTTT
CDR3 protein: CASAISGQGDSPLHF

clone size: .
J gene: TRBJ1-1
D gene: .
V gene: TRBV5-1
CDR3 DNA: TGCGCCAGCAGCTTGTCATCCAGGGACACTGAAGCTTTCTTT
CDR3 protein: CASSLSSRDTEAFF

clone size: .
J gene: TRBJ1-1
D gene: .
V gene: TRBV7-8
CDR3 DNA: TGTGCCAGCAGCGCACCGTGGAACAAGGGCGTGGAAGCGTTCTTT
CDR3 protein: CASSAPWNKGVEAFF

clone size: .
J gene: TRBJ2-3
D gene: TRBD1
V gene: TRBV5-1
CDR3 DNA: TGCGCCAGCAGCTTGGAAGGGGGCATAGATACGCAGTATTTT
CDR3 protein: CASSLEGGIDTQYF

clone size: .
J gene: TRBJ1-2
D gene: .
V gene: TRBV2
CDR3 DNA: TGTGCCAGCAGCGTGGCGCCTGGCGGCGCCTATTGCGGTACCTTC
CDR3 protein: CASSVAPGGAYCGTF

clone size: many
J gene: TRBJ1-5
D gene: .
V gene: TRBV7-2
CDR3 DNA: TGTGCCAGCAGCTCAGAGGCAGGGAGATATAGCAATCAGCCCCAGCATTTT
CDR3 protein: CASSSEAGRYSNQPQHF

clone size: .
J gene: TRBJ2-7
D gene: .
V gene: TRBV10-3
CDR3 DNA: TGTGCCATCAGTGACTCTTCCTTGGGGGTGACCCTAGGCTACGAGCAGTACTTC
CDR3 protein: CAISDSSLGVTLGYEQYF

clone size: many
J gene: TRBJ2-6
D gene: .
V gene: TRBV7-2
CDR3 DNA: TGTGCCAGCAGCCCTCGAGAACCCTTCTTCTCTGGGGCCAACGTCCTGACTTTC
CDR3 protein: CASSPREPFFSGANVLTF

clone size: .
J gene: TRBJ2-7
D gene: .
V gene: TRBV7-8
CDR3 DNA: TGTGCCAGCAGCGTAGGGACAACCTACGAGCAGTACTTC
CDR3 protein: CASSVGTTYEQYF

clone size: .
J gene: TRBJ2-3
D gene: .
V gene: TRBV9
CDR3 DNA: TGTGCCAGCAGCTTGAAACCCTCGGGCACAGATACGCAGTATTTT
CDR3 protein: CASSLKPSGTDTQYF

clone size: many
J gene: TRBJ1-1
D gene: .
V gene: TRBV20-1
CDR3 DNA: TGCAGTGCCCAGCCGGGAGGTGAAAACACTGAAGCTTTCTTT
CDR3 protein: CSAQPGGENTEAFF

clone size: few
J gene: TRBJ1-2
D gene: .
V gene: TRBV19
CDR3 DNA: TGTGCCAGTAGTATAGAGAGGGGTTCTAACTATGGCTACACCTTC
CDR3 protein: CASSIERGSNYGYTF

clone size: many
J gene: TRBJ2-3
D gene: .
V gene: TRBV3-2
CDR3 DNA: TGTGCCAGCAGGGTAGGGGAGCTGTTAGATACGCAGTATTTT
CDR3 protein: CASRVGELLDTQYF

clone size: .
J gene: TRBJ2-7
D gene: .
V gene: TRBV5-1
CDR3 DNA: TGTGCCAGCAGCTTGGCTGCCAGATCCTACGAGCAGTACTTC
CDR3 protein: CASSLAARSYEQYF

clone size: .
J gene: TRBJ1-5
D gene: .
V gene: TRBV7-2
CDR3 DNA: TGTGCCAGCAGCCAAAGACGGGGCAATAACAATCAGCCGCAGCATTTT
CDR3 protein: CASSQRRGNNNQPQHF

clone size: .
J gene: TRBJ1-2
D gene: .
V gene: TRBV15
CDR3 DNA: TGTGCCACCAGCAGAGATCGGGAACGGTTCTATGGCTGCACCTTC
CDR3 protein: CATSRDRERFYGCTF

clone size: many
J gene: TRBJ2-1
D gene: .
V gene: TRBV9
CDR3 DNA: TGTGCCAGCAGCGTAGGGGGACTCGACCTGGGTGAGCAGTTCTTC
CDR3 protein: CASSVGGLDLGEQFF

clone size: .
J gene: TRBJ1-2
D gene: .
V gene: TRBV19
CDR3 DNA: TGTGCCAGTAGTAGCTACCAGGGCTATGGCTACACCTTC
CDR3 protein: CASSSYQGYGYTF

clone size: .
J gene: TRBJ2-1
D gene: .
V gene: TRBV4-3
CDR3 DNA: TGCGCCAGCAGCCCAGTATACGCCGACAATGAGCAGTTCTTC
CDR3 protein: CASSPVYADNEQFF

clone size: few
J gene: TRBJ2-1
D gene: .
V gene: TRBV20-1
CDR3 DNA: TGCAGTGCTAGAGGGCTCAGGGCTAGTTATGAGCAGTTCTTC
CDR3 protein: CSARGLRASYEQFF

clone size: many
J gene: TRBJ2-7
D gene: .
V gene: TRBV3-1
CDR3 DNA: TGTGCCAGCAGCCAAGATCCTGGGCGCGAGCAGTACTTC
CDR3 protein: CASSQDPGREQYF

clone size: .
J gene: TRBJ2-2
D gene: .
V gene: TRBV10-3
CDR3 DNA: TGTGCCATCAGTGAAGGTTCAGGGCACACCGGGGAGCTGTTTTTT
CDR3 protein: CAISEGSGHTGELFF

clone size: .
J gene: TRBJ2-2
D gene: TRBD2
V gene: TRBV2
CDR3 DNA: TGTGCCAGCAGTTATTTTGGACTAGCGGGGACCGGGGAGCTGTTTTTT
CDR3 protein: CASSYFGLAGTGELFF

clone size: .
J gene: TRBJ2-3
D gene: .
V gene: TRBV11-2
CDR3 DNA: TGTGCCAGCAGCTTAAGGACCGAGGGGACAGATACGCAGTATTTT
CDR3 protein: CASSLRTEGTDTQYF

clone size: .
J gene: TRBJ2-5
D gene: TRBD1
V gene: TRBV7-2
CDR3 DNA: TGTGCCAGCAGCTTAGGACAGGGAGACCGAGGGGCCCAGTACTTC
CDR3 protein: CASSLGQGDRGAQYF

clone size: .
J gene: TRBJ2-3
D gene: .
V gene: TRBV29-1
CDR3 DNA: TGCCAGGCGCTCAAGGAAAGGACGGAGTATTTT
CDR3 protein: CQALKERTEYF